The rows below give T cell receptor beta chains drawn from one sample of a study of sequential checkpoint blockade in melanoma. Generated by immunoSEQ multiplex PCR, the TCRdb table keeps only in-frame clones and is missing some. The sample has fewer than 40,000 clones, nearly 90% seen once. The sample consisted of CD8+ T cells sorted from blood (inferred from file names), taken from a patient given nivolumab and ipilimumab in sequence. These receptors were taken from a human donor with melanoma. CDR3s include the opening cysteine and the closing phenylalanine or tryptophan. A D gene is named only where the DNA matches it firmly. Clone size is given for some rows only: seen once, a few or many times, or a class if the clone is expanded.

.	TRBV27	TRBD2	TRBJ2-1	CASSLFPSGEYNEQFF	TGTGCCAGCAGTTTATTTCCTAGCGGGGAGTACAATGAGCAGTTCTTC
.	TRBV7-2	TRBD2	TRBJ2-1	CASSLTSGRANEQFF	TGTGCCAGCAGCTTAACTAGCGGGAGGGCCAATGAGCAGTTCTTC
.	TRBV9	.	TRBJ1-3	CASSVDDSSGNTIYF	TGTGCCAGCAGCGTAGATGACAGCTCTGGAAACACCATATATTTT
.	TRBV7-6	TRBD2	TRBJ2-2	CASSPLGLASGELFF	TGTGCCAGCAGCCCTCTGGGACTAGCCTCCGGGGAGCTGTTTTTT
.	TRBV19	TRBD1	TRBJ2-7	CASSDTDRGGSYEQYF	TGTGCCAGTAGTGACACGGACAGGGGCGGTAGTTACGAGCAGTACTTC
.	TRBV7-6	TRBD1	TRBJ1-1	CASSLRARPTGATEAFF	TGTGCCAGCAGCTTAAGGGCAAGGCCGACAGGGGCCACTGAAGCTTTCTTT
.	TRBV7-9	TRBD1	TRBJ1-1	CASSSSTGSEAFF	TGTGCCAGCAGCTCCTCGACAGGGTCGGAAGCTTTCTTT
.	TRBV19	.	TRBJ2-1	CASRLKDSTYNEQFF	TGTGCCAGTAGGTTAAAGGACAGTACCTACAATGAGCAGTTCTTC
.	TRBV4-1	.	TRBJ2-1	CASSQETRDYNEQFF	TGCGCCAGCAGCCAAGAGACTCGGGACTACAATGAGCAGTTCTTC
few	TRBV27	.	TRBJ1-5	CASSTGMQGHSNQPQHF	TGTGCCAGCAGTACCGGCATGCAGGGGCATAGCAATCAGCCCCAGCATTTT
.	TRBV19	TRBD1	TRBJ2-2	CASSIPRTGMEAGELFF	TGTGCCAGTAGTATCCCTCGGACAGGGATGGAGGCCGGGGAGCTGTTTTTT
once	TRBV9	TRBD2	TRBJ2-1	CASSIGLAGVRDNEQFF	TGTGCCAGCAGCATCGGACTAGCGGGAGTTCGGGACAATGAGCAGTTCTTC
.	TRBV11-2	TRBD2	TRBJ2-1	CASSLPAGVGEQFF	TGTGCCAGCAGCTTACCGGCGGGAGTAGGTGAGCAGTTCTTC
.	TRBV5-1	.	TRBJ2-1	CASSPGSVYNEQFF	TGCGCCAGCAGCCCTGGTAGCGTGTACAATGAGCAGTTCTTC
.	TRBV19	.	TRBJ1-4	CASSIRQPISTNEKLFF	TGTGCCAGTAGTATCAGACAGCCTATTTCAACTAATGAAAAACTGTTTTTT
.	TRBV19	.	TRBJ1-5	CASSIGARGNQPQHF	TGTGCCAGTAGTATAGGTGCCAGGGGCAATCAGCCCCAGCATTTT
once	TRBV4-1	.	TRBJ1-3	CASSQDARQIGNTIYF	TGCGCCAGCAGCCAAGACGCCCGACAGATAGGAAACACCATATATTTT
.	TRBV6-6	TRBD2	TRBJ2-7	CASSTPGGPYEQYF	TGTGCCAGCAGTACCCCGGGGGGACCCTACGAGCAGTACTTC
.	TRBV4-2	.	TRBJ1-6	CASSQGGNSPLHF	TGTGCCAGCAGCCAGGGGGGTAATTCACCCCTCCACTTT
.	TRBV19	TRBD1	TRBJ2-1	CASSIAGQGRNEQFF	TGTGCCAGTAGTATCGCGGGACAGGGGAGAAATGAGCAGTTCTTC
.	TRBV4-3	TRBD2	TRBJ2-3	CASSQSPSGLAGTDTQYF	TGCGCCAGCAGCCAATCTCCATCCGGACTAGCGGGAACAGATACGCAGTATTTT
medium-sized	TRBV18	.	TRBJ2-7	CASSPRDTVYEQYF	TGTGCCAGCTCACCCCGGGACACTGTCTACGAGCAGTACTTC
few	TRBV14	TRBD2	TRBJ2-7	CASSQGLAAYSYEQYF	TGTGCCAGCAGCCAAGGACTAGCGGCTTATTCTTACGAGCAGTACTTC
.	TRBV21-1	.	TRBJ2-5	CASSKRTSGSVGETQYF	TGTGCCAGCAGCAAGCGGACTAGCGGGAGCGTAGGAGAGACCCAGTACTTC
.	TRBV28	TRBD2	TRBJ2-4	CASSPSVLAGNIQYF	TGTGCCAGCAGTCCGTCCGTACTAGCGGGAAACATTCAGTACTTC
.	TRBV9	.	TRBJ2-1	CASSVDLAAGTPAGEQFF	TGTGCCAGCAGCGTAGACCTCGCGGCGGGGACCCCCGCGGGTGAGCAGTTCTTC
.	TRBV6-1	.	TRBJ2-7	CASPGNYEQYF	TGTGCCAGCCCAGGCAACTACGAGCAGTACTTC
.	TRBV27	.	TRBJ1-1	CASSIGKYTEAFF	TGTGCCAGCAGTATCGGGAAATACACTGAAGCTTTCTTT
.	TRBV5-5	TRBD1	TRBJ1-2	CASSLVDRGYDGYTF	TGTGCCAGCAGCTTGGTGGACAGGGGGTATGATGGCTACACCTTC
.	TRBV7-9	.	TRBJ2-1	CASSLALMGDLNEQFF	TGTGCCAGCAGCTTAGCGCTAATGGGCGATCTCAATGAGCAGTTCTTC
few	TRBV4-1	.	TRBJ2-7	CASSQGGAPAYEQYF	TGCGCCAGCAGCCAAGGGGGAGCGCCCGCCTACGAGCAGTACTTC